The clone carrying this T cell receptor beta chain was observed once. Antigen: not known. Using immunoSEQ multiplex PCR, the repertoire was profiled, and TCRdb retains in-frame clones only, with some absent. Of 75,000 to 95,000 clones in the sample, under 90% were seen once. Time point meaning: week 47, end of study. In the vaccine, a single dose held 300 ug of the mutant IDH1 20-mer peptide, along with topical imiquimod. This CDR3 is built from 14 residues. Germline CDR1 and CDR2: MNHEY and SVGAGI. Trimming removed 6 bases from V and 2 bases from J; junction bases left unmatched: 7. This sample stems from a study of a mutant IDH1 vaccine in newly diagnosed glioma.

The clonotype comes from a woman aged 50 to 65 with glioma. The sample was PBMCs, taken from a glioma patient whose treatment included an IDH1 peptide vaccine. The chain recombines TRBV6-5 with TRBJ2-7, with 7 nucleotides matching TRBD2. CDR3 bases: TGTGCCAGCAGATATACTAGCGCTACCTACGAGCAGTACTTC. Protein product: CASRYTSATYEQYF.